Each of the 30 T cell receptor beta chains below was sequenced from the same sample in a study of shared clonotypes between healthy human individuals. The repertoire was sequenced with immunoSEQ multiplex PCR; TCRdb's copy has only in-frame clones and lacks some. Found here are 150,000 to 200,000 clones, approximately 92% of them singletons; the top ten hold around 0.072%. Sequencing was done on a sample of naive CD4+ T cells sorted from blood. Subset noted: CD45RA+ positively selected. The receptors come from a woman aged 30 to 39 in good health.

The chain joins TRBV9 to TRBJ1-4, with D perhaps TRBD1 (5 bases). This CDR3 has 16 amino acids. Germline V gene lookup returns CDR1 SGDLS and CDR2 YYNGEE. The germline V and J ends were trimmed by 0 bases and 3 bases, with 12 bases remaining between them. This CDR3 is CASSVAAGRPNEKLFF. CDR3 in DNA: TGTGCCAGCAGCGTAGCAGCAGGGAGACCTAATGAAAAACTGTTTTTT.

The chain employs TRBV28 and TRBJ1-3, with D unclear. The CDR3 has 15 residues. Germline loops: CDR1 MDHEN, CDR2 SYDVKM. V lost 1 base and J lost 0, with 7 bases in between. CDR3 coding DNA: TGTGCCAGCAGTTTATTGCCTGACTCTGGAAACACCATATATTTT. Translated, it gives CASSLLPDSGNTIYF.

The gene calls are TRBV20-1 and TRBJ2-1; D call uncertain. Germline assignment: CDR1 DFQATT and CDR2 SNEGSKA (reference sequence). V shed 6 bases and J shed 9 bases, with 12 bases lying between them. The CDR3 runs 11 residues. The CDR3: CSAFGEFEQFF. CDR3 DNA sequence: TGCAGTGCCTTCGGAGAGTTTGAGCAGTTCTTC.

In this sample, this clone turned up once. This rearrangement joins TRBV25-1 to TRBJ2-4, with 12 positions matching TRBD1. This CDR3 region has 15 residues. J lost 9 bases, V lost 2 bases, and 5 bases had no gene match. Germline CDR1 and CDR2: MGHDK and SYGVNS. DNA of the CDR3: TGTGCCAGCAGTGAAGCCGGGACAGGGGGCGGCATTCAGTACTTC. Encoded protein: CASSEAGTGGGIQYF. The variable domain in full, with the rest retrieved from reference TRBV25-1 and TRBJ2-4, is EADIYQTPRYLVIGTGKKITLECSQTMGHDKMYWYQQDPGMELHLIHYSYGVNSTEKGDLSSESTVSRIRTEHFPLTLESARPSHTSQYLCASSEAGTGGGIQYFGAGTRLSVL.

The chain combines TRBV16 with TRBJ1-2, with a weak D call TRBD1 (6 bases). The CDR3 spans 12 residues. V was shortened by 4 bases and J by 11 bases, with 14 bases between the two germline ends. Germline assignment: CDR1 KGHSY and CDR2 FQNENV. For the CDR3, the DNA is TGTGCCAGCAGCCTCCAGGGGAGCAGGTACACCTTC. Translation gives CASSLQGSRYTF.

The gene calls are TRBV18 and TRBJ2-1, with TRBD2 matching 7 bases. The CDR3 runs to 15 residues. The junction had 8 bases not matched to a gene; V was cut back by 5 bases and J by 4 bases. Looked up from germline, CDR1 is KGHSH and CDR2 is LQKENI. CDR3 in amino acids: CASSGLTSRYNEQFF. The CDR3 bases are TGTGCCAGCTCAGGATTGACTAGCAGATACAATGAGCAGTTCTTC.

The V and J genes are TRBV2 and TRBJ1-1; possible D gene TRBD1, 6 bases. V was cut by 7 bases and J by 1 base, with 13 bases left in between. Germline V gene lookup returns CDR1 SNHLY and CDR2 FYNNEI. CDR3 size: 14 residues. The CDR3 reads CASISTGANTEAFF. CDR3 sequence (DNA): TGTGCCAGCATCTCGACGGGGGCGAACACTGAAGCTTTCTTT.

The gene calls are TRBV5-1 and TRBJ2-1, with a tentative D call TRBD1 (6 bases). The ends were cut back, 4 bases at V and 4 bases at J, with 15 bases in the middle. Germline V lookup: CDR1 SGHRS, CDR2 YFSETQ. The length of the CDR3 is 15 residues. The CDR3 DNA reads TGCGCCAGCAGCCGATGGGAAGGGGGATACAATGAGCAGTTCTTC. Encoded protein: CASSRWEGGYNEQFF. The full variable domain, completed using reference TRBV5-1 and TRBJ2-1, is KAGVTQTPRYLIKTRGQQVTLSCSPISGHRSVSWYQQTPGQGLQFLFEYFSETQRNKGNFPGRFSGRQFSNSRSEMNVSTLELGDSALYLCASSRWEGGYNEQFFGPGTRLTVL.

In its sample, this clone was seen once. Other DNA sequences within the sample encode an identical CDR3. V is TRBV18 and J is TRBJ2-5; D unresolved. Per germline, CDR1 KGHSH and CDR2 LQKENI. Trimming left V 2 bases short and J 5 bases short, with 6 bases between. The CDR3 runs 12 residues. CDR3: CASSPGAETQYF. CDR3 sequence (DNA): TGTGCCAGCTCACCAGGCGCCGAGACCCAGTACTTC.

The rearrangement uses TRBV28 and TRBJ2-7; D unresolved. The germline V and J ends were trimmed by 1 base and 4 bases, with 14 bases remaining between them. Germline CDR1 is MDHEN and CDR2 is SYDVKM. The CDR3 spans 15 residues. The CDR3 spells CASSLLGLGTYEQYF. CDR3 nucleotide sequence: TGTGCCAGCAGTTTATTAGGGTTGGGAACTTACGAGCAGTACTTC.

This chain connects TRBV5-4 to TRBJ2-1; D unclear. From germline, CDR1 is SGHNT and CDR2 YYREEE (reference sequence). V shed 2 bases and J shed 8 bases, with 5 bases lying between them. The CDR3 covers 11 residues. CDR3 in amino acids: CASSLGYEQFF. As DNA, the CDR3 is TGTGCCAGCAGCTTAGGCTATGAGCAGTTCTTC.

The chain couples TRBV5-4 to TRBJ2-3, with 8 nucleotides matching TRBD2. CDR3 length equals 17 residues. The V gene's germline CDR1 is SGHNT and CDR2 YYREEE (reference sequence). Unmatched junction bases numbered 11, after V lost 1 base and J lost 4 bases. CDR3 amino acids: CASSLRRLAGTADTQYF. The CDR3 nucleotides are TGTGCCAGCAGCTTGCGGCGTTTAGCGGGAACAGCAGATACGCAGTATTTT.

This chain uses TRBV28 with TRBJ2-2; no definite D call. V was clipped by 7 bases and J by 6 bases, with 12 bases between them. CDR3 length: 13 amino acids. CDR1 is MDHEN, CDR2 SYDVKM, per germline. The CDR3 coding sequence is TGTGCCAGCAACCCCGGTTTGGCCGGGGAGCTGTTTTTT. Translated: CASNPGLAGELFF.

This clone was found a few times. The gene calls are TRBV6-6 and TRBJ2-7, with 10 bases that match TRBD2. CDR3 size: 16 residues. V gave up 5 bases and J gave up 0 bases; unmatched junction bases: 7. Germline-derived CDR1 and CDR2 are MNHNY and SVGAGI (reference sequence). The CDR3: CASSNSGRQSSYEQYF. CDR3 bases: TGTGCCAGCAGTAATAGCGGGAGGCAGAGCTCCTACGAGCAGTACTTC.

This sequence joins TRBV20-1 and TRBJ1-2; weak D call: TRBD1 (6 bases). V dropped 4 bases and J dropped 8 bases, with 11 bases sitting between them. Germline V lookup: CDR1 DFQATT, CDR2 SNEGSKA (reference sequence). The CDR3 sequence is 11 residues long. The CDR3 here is CSAKTGRGYTF. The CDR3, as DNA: TGCAGTGCTAAGACAGGTCGGGGCTACACCTTC.

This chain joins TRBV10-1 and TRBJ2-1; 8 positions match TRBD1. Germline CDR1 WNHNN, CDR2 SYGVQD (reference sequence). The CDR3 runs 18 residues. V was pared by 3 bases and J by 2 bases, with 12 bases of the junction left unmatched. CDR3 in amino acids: CASSDQSRADRAYNEQFF. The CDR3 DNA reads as TGCGCCAGCAGTGACCAATCCCGAGCGGACAGGGCCTACAATGAGCAGTTCTTC.

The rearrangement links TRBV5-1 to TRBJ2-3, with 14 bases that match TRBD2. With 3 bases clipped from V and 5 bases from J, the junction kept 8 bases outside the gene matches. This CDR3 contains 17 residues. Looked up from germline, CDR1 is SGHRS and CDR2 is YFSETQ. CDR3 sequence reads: CASSWPGLAGVGDTQYF. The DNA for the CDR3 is TGCGCCAGCAGCTGGCCGGGACTAGCGGGAGTAGGAGATACGCAGTATTTT.

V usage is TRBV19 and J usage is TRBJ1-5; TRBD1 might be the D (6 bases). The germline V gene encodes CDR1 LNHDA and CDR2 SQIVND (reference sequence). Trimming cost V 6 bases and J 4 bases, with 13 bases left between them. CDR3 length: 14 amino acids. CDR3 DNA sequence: TGTGCCAGTAGCCCTTACAGGGATAATCAGCCCCAGCATTTT. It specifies CASSPYRDNQPQHF. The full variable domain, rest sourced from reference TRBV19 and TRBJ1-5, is DGGITQSPKYLFRKEGQNVTLSCEQNLNHDAMYWYRQDPGQGLRLIYYSQIVNDFQKGDIAEGYSVSREKKESFPLTVTSAQKNPTAFYLCASSPYRDNQPQHFGDGTRLSIL.

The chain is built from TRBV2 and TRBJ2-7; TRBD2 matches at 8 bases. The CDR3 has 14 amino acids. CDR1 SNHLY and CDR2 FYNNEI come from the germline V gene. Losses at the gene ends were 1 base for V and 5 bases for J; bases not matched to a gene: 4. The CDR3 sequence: CASSEVLAEHEQYF. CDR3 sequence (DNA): TGTGCCAGCAGTGAAGTACTAGCGGAACACGAGCAGTACTTC.

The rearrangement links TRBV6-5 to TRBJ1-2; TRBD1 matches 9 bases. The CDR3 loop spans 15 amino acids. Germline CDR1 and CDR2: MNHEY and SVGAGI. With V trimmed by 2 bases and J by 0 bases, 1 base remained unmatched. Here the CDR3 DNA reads TGTGCCAGCAGTTACCGGACAGGGGCTAACTATGGCTACACCTTC. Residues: CASSYRTGANYGYTF.

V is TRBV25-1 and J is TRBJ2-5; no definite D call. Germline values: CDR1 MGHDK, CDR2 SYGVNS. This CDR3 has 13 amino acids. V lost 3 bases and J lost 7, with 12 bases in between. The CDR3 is CASSDDGVGTQYF. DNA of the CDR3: TGTGCCAGCAGTGATGATGGGGTGGGGACCCAGTACTTC.

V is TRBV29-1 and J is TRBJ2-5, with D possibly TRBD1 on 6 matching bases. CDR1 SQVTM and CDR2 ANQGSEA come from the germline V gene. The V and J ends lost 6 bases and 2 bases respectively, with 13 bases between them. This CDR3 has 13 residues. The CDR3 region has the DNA TGCAGCGTATCAGGGGTGGGTCAAGAGACCCAGTACTTC. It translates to CSVSGVGQETQYF. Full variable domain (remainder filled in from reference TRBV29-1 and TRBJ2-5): SAVISQKPSRDICQRGTSLTIQCQVDSQVTMMFWYRQQPGQSLTLIATANQGSEATYESGFVIDKFPISRPNLTFSTLTVSNMSPEDSSIYLCSVSGVGQETQYFGPGTRLLVL.

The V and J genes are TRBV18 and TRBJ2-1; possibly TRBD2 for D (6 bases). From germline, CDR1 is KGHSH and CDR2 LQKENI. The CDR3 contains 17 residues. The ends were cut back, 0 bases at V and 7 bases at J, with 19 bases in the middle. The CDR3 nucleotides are TGTGCCAGCTCACCACCAGGGGCGGGATCGCCTCCTAATGAGCAGTTCTTC. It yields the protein CASSPPGAGSPPNEQFF.

CDR3 residues: CASSYSSPSYEQYF. In DNA form, the CDR3 reads TGTGCCAGCAGTTACTCGAGCCCCTCCTACGAGCAGTACTTC. The J gene is TRBJ2-7, the V gene TRBV6-5; D is unresolved. V shed 0 bases and J shed 0 bases, with 6 bases lying between them. The CDR3 consists of 14 residues. In germline, CDR1 is MNHEY, CDR2 SVGAGI.

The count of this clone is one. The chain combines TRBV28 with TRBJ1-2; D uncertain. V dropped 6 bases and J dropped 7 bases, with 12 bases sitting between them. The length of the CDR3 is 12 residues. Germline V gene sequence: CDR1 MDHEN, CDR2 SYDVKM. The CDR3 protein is CASSPLRSGYTF. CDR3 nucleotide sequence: TGTGCCAGCAGCCCCCTCAGGTCTGGCTACACCTTC.

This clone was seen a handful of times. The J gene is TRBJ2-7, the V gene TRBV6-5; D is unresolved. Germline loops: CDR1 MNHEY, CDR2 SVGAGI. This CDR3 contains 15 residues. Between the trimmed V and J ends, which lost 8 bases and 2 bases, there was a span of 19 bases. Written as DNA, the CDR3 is TGTGCCAGCGGCGAATCGGGCCGACCCCCCTACGAGCAGTACTTC. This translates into CASGESGRPPYEQYF.

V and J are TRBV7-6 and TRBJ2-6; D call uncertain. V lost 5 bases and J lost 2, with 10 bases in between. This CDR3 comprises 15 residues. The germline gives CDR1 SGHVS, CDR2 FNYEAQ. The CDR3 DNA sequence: TGTGCCAGCAGCGCAACCGGGCCTGGGGCCAACGTCCTGACTTTC. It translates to CASSATGPGANVLTF.

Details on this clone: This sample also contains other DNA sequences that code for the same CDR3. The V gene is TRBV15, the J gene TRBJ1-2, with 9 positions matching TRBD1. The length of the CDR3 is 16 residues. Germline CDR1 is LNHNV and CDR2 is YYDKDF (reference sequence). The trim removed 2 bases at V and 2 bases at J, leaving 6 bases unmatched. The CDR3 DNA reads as TGTGCCACCAGCAGAACCTCGGGACAGGGAAACTATGGCTACACCTTC. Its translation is CATSRTSGQGNYGYTF.

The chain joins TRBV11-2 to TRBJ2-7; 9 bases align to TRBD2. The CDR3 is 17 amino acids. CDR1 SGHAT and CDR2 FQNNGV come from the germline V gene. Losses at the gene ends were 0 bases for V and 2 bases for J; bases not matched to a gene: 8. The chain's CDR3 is CASSLDRSGRQTYEQYF. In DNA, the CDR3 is TGTGCCAGCAGCTTAGATCGGAGCGGGAGGCAAACCTACGAGCAGTACTTC.

This CDR3 is CASSPPGGRAGNEQFF. The CDR3 bases are TGTGCCAGCTCACCACCGGGTGGGAGGGCCGGCAATGAGCAGTTCTTC. The V and J genes are TRBV18 and TRBJ2-1; 7 nucleotides line up with TRBD2. The CDR3 runs 16 residues. The J segment lost 6 bases and the V segment lost 0 bases, leaving 8 bases of the junction unmatched. Germline-derived CDR1 and CDR2 are KGHSH and LQKENI.